This T cell receptor beta chain was captured by sequencing in a study of response to subunit inactivated influenza vaccine. Germline assignment: CDR1 MNHGY and CDR2 SVAAGI. Trimming left V 6 bases short and J 5 bases short, with 19 bases between. The CDR3 is made up of 15 amino acids. One entry per CDR3 protein, called by TCRdb with MiXCR from the RT-PCR reads. The table has some 550,000 distinct CDR3 sequences, around a quarter seen once. This sample also belongs to another study, concerning T cells expressing NK-cell markers. That study reports: Researchers built TCR beta cDNA using 5'RACE template switching with UMIs.

The chain joins TRBV6-9 to TRBJ1-1; D perhaps matches TRBD1 (5 bases). This receptor was obtained from a man aged 45-60 years who received an inactivated influenza vaccine. This sample comprised CD4+ T cells sorted from PBMCs, obtained roughly 13 days after vaccination. The CDR3 DNA sequence: TGTGCCAGCAGCCTTTCAGGGAGGGCGCGTACTGAAGCTTTCTTT. Translated, it gives CASSLSGRARTEAFF.